The 10 T cell receptor beta chains presented below share a single source sample, sequenced in a study of shared clonotypes between healthy human individuals. Using immunoSEQ multiplex PCR, the repertoire was profiled, and TCRdb retains in-frame clones only, with some absent. The data show fewer than 600,000 clones, with 77% seen just once and approximately 12% held by the top ten. Material for sequencing was PBMCs. The receptors derive from a woman aged 40 to 50 in good health. Some clones in this sample may be carry-over from other donors' samples.

V is TRBV28 and J is TRBJ2-7; 9 nucleotides align to TRBD1. The germline V gene encodes CDR1 MDHEN and CDR2 SYDVKM. V lost 3 bases, J lost 2 bases, and 8 bases stayed unmatched. There are 16 residues in the CDR3. The CDR3 DNA follows: TGTGCCAGCAGTTTGGTGTTTGGGACAGGGCCCTACGAGCAGTACTTC. Amino acids: CASSLVFGTGPYEQYF.

On this clone: This could be a read error, since a much larger clone is one nucleotide away. Additional DNA sequences in this sample encode the identical CDR3. V gene TRBV18 combines with J gene TRBJ2-3, with 10 bases matching TRBD2. J gave up 0 bases and V 3 bases, and 3 bases lay outside the gene matches. The germline V gene has CDR1 KGHSH and CDR2 LQKENI. This CDR3 comprises 16 residues. CDR3: CASSPRTSGSTDTQYF. The CDR3 region has the DNA TGTGCCAGCTCACCTCGGACTAGCGGTAGCACAGATACGCAGTATTTT. Drawing the rest from reference TRBV18 and TRBJ2-3, the complete variable domain is NAGVMQNPRHLVRRRGQEARLRCSPMKGHSHVYWYRQLPEEGLKFMVYLQKENIIDESGMPKERFSAEFPKEGPSILRIQQVVRGDSAAYFCASSPRTSGSTDTQYFGPGTRLTVL.

Details on this clone: This may stem from a read error, because a much larger clone lies one nucleotide away. The missing conserved phenylalanine or tryptophan at the end of this CDR3 makes a read error likely. V usage is TRBV4-2 and J usage is TRBJ2-4, with TRBD2 matching 14 bases. This CDR3 spans 19 amino acids. CDR1 and CDR2 from the germline V gene are LGHNA and YNFKEQ. The V and J ends lost 1 base and 2 bases, in that order; junction bases with no gene match: 7. This CDR3 is CASSQAGTSGRLPKNIQYL. Written as DNA, the CDR3 is TGTGCCAGCAGCCAAGCTGGGACTAGCGGGAGACTCCCCAAAAACATTCAGTACCTC.

The rearrangement uses TRBV7-8 and TRBJ1-5; D unclear. This CDR3 is built from 14 residues. V dropped 4 bases and J dropped 5 bases, with 12 bases sitting between them. Germline V gene sequence: CDR1 SGHVS, CDR2 FQNEAQ. CDR3 in DNA: TGTGCCAGCAGCTGGTCCACCACGGATCAGCCCCAGCATTTT. It encodes CASSWSTTDQPQHF.

In this sample, this clone turned up a few times. The gene calls are TRBV7-9 and TRBJ2-3; D is ambiguous. Germline V gene data show CDR1 as SEHNR and CDR2 as FQNEAQ (reference sequence). The V end lost 4 bases, the J end lost 3 bases, and 17 bases lay between the germline ends. CDR3 length equals 16 residues. The CDR3 here is CASSSLQRQRTDTQYF. The DNA for the CDR3 is TGTGCCAGCAGCTCTCTTCAGCGCCAGAGGACAGATACGCAGTATTTT.

The J gene is TRBJ1-2, the V gene TRBV19; TRBD1 might be the D (5 bases). The V and J ends lost 1 base and 4 bases respectively, with 16 bases between them. There are 16 residues in the CDR3. From germline, CDR1 is LNHDA and CDR2 SQIVND (reference sequence). The chain's CDR3 is CASSIARDPEFYGYTF. CDR3 in DNA: TGTGCCAGTAGTATAGCCCGGGACCCAGAATTCTATGGCTACACCTTC.

This rearrangement joins TRBV11-2 to TRBJ2-1; 11 positions agree with TRBD2. V trimming: 0 bases; J trimming: 9 bases; junction bases outside the gene matches: 7. CDR1 and CDR2 (germline): SGHAT, FQNNGV. This CDR3 is 16 amino acids long. CDR3 sequence: CASSLEGSGRASEQFF. CDR3 DNA: TGTGCCAGCAGCTTAGAAGGTAGCGGGAGGGCCAGTGAGCAGTTCTTC.

This chain joins TRBV5-1 and TRBJ2-5, with 8 nucleotides matching TRBD1. V dropped 4 bases and J dropped 5; count of bases not matched to a gene: 7. The V gene's germline CDR1 is SGHRS and CDR2 YFSETQ. This CDR3 region has 14 residues. CDR3 DNA: TGCGCCAGCAGCCTGACAGGGGTTTACGAGACCCAGTACTTC. Translating it yields CASSLTGVYETQYF.

As concerns this clone: This clone may be a read error of a much larger clone one base away. This CDR3 is also generated by other DNA sequences in the sample. The chain combines TRBV6-5 with TRBJ2-5; D is possibly TRBD2 (5 bases). CDR3 size: 15 residues. The germline gives CDR1 MNHEY, CDR2 SVGAGI. CDR3 coding DNA: TGTGCTAGCAGTTACTCTTTAGACCGCGGGGAGACCCAGTACTTC. Protein product: CASSYSLDRGETQYF.

The chain employs TRBV5-1 and TRBJ2-7, with no clear D. This CDR3 is built from 12 residues. Deletions cut 3 bases from V and 6 bases from J, with 10 bases between. CDR1 is SGHRS and CDR2 is YFSETQ in the germline V gene. DNA for the CDR3: TGCGCCAGCAGCTCACAGTCCCTCGAGCAGTACTTC. Its translation is CASSSQSLEQYF.